This record covers a single T cell receptor (beta chain). Assay used: immunoSEQ multiplex PCR; TCRdb lists only in-frame clones, some missing. This table holds about 56,000 clones, 70% to 90% found once. This sample was taken from a study of T cell responses to AZD1222 COVID-19 vaccine. The CDR3 is 14 residues long. Germline CDR1 and CDR2: MDHEN and SYDVKM. V lost 8 bases to trimming and J lost 3 bases; unmatched junction nucleotides: 8. This specimen was peripheral blood, taken 28 days after the second AZD1222 dose. This sequence joins TRBV28 and TRBJ2-5, with 8 bases lining up with TRBD1. This TCR was recovered from an adult who received the AZD1222 COVID-19 vaccine. DNA for the CDR3: TGTGCCAGCGGACCTTGGACAGGGAAAGAGACCCAGTACTTC. This sequence encodes CASGPWTGKETQYF.